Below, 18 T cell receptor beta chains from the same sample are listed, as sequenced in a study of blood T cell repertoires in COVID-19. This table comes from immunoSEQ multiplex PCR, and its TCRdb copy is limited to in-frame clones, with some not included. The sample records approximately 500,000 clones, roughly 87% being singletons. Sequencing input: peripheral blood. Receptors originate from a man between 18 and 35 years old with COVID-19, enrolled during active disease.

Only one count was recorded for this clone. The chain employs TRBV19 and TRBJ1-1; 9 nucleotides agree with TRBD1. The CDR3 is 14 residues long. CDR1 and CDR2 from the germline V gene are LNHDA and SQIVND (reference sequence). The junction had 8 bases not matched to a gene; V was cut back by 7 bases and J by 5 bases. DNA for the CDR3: TGTGCCAGTACCCTGATACAGGGGGCGACTGAAGCTTTCTTT. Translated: CASTLIQGATEAFF. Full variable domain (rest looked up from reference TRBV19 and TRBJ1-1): DGGITQSPKYLFRKEGQNVTLSCEQNLNHDAMYWYRQDPGQGLRLIYYSQIVNDFQKGDIAEGYSVSREKKESFPLTVTSAQKNPTAFYLCASTLIQGATEAFFGQGTRLTVV.

CDR3 amino acids: CASRQGFSGYTF. The DNA for the CDR3 is TGTGCCAGCCGACAGGGTTTCTCTGGCTACACCTTC. The V call is TRBV27, the J call TRBJ1-2; 7 bases map to TRBD1. CDR3 length: 12 residues. Germline loops: CDR1 MNHEY, CDR2 SMNVEV (reference sequence). V lost 8 bases, J lost 7 bases, and 7 bases stayed unmatched.

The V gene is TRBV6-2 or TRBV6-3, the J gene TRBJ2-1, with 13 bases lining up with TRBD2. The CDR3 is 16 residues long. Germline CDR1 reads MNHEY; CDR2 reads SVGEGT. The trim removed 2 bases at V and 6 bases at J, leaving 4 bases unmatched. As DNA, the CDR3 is TGTGCCAGCAGTTACCAACTAGCGGGAGGGGTCAATGAGCAGTTCTTC. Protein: CASSYQLAGGVNEQFF.

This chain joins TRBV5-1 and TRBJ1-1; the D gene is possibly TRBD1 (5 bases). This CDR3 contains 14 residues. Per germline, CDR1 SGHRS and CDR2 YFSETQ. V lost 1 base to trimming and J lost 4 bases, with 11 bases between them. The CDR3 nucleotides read TGCGCCAGCAGCTTGACGGGGGTGGGCACTGAAGCTTTCTTT. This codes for CASSLTGVGTEAFF.

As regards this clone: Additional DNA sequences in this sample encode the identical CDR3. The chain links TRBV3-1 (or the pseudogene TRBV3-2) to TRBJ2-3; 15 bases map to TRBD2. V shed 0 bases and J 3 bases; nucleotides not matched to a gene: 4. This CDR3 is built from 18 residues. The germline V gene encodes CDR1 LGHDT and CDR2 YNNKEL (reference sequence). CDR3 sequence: CASSQEGLAGGGTDTQYF. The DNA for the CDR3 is TGTGCCAGCAGCCAAGAGGGACTAGCGGGGGGTGGGACAGATACGCAGTATTTT.

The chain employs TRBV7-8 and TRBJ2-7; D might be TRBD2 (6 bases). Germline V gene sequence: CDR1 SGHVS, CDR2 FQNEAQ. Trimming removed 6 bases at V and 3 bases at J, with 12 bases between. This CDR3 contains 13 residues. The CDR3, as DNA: TGTGCCAGCAGTTCCGGGACTTACTACGAGCAGTACTTC. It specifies CASSSGTYYEQYF.

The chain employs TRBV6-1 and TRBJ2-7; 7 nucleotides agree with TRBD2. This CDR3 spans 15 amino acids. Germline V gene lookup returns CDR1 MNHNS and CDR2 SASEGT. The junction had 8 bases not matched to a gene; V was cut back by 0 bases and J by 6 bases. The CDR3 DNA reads TGTGCCAGCAGTGAAGCTGGGGGAGGGAAAGGCGAGCAGTACTTC. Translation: CASSEAGGGKGEQYF.

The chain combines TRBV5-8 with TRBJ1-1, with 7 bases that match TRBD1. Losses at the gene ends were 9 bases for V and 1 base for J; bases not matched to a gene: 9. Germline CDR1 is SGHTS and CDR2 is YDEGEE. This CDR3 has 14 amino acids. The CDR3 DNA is TGTGCCACCACCGCCGGACAGGCGAACACTGAAGCTTTCTTT. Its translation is CATTAGQANTEAFF.

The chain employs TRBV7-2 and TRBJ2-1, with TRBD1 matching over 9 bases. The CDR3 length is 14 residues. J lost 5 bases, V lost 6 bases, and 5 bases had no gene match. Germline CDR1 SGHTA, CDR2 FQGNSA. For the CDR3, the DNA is TGTGCCAGCAGACGGACAGGGGCCAACAATGAGCAGTTCTTC. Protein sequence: CASRRTGANNEQFF.

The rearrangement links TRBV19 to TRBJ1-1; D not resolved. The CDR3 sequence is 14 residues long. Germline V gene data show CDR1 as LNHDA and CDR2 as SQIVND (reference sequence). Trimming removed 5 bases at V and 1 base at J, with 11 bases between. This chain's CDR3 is CASSSNGGNTEAFF. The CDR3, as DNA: TGTGCCAGTAGTTCCAACGGAGGGAACACTGAAGCTTTCTTT. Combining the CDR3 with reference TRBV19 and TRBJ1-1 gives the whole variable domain DGGITQSPKYLFRKEGQNVTLSCEQNLNHDAMYWYRQDPGQGLRLIYYSQIVNDFQKGDIAEGYSVSREKKESFPLTVTSAQKNPTAFYLCASSSNGGNTEAFFGQGTRLTVV.

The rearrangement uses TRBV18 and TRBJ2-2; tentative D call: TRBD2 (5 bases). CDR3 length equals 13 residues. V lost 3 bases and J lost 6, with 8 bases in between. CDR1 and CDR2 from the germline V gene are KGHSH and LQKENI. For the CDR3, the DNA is TGTGCCAGCTCACCGACTACACCCGGGGAGCTGTTTTTT. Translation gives CASSPTTPGELFF.

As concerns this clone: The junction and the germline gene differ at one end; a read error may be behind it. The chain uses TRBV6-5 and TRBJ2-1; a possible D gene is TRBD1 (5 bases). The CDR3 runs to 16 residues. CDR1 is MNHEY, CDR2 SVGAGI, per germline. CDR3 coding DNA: TGTGCCAGCAGTCACTCTCGGACACCGCCTGCCAATGAGCAGTTCTTC. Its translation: CASSHSRTPPANEQFF.

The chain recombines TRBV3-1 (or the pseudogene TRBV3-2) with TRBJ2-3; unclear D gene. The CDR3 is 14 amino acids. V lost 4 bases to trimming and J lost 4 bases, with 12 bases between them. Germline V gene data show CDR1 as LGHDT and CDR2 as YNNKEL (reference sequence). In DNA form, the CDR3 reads TGTGCCAGCAGCCCCTACGCCGCGGCAGATACGCAGTATTTT. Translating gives CASSPYAAADTQYF.

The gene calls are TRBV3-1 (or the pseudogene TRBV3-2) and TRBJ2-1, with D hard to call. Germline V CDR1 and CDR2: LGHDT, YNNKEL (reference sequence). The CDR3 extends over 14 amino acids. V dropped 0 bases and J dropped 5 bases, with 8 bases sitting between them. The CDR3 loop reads CASSQDGHNNEQFF. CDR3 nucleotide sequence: TGTGCCAGCAGCCAAGATGGGCATAACAATGAGCAGTTCTTC.

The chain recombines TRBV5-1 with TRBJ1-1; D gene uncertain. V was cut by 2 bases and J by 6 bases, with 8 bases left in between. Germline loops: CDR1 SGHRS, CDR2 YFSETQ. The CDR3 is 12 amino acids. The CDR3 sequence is CASSFSGSEAFF. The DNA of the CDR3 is TGCGCCAGCAGCTTCTCGGGATCTGAAGCTTTCTTT.

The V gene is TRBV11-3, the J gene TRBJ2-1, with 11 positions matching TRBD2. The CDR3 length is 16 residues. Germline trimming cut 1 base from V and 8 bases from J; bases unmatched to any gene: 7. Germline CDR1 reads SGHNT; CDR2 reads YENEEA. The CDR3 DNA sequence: TGTGCCAGCAGCTTAGGCGATAGCGGGAGGGCTCATGAGCAGTTCTTC. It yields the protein CASSLGDSGRAHEQFF.

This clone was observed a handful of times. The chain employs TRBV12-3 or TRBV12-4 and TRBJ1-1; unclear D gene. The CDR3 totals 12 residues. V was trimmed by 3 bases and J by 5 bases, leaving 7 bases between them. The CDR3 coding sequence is TGTGCCAGCAGTTTGCAGAGGACTGAAGCTTTCTTT. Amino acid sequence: CASSLQRTEAFF.

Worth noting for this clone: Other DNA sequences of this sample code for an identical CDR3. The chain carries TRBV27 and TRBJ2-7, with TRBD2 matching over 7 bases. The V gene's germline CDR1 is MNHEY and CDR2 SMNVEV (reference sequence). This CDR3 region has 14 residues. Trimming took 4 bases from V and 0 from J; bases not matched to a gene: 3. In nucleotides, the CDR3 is TGTGCCAGCAGTTGGGGGGGTAGCTCCTACGAGCAGTACTTC. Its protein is CASSWGGSSYEQYF.